The 16 T cell receptor beta chains below come from one sample, sequenced in a study of OX40 agonist ivuxolimab in advanced cancers. Sequencing was performed with immunoSEQ multiplex PCR; in TCRdb, only in-frame clones are kept and a portion is missing. The sample includes some 66,000 clones, around 83% seen only once; the top ten take 2.5%. Here the sequenced sample was CD4+ or CD8+ T cells sorted from blood, taken in a trial of the OX40 agonist ivuxolimab. The receptors were gathered from an adult with an advanced solid tumor such as melanoma, head and neck, liver or kidney cancer.

The V call is TRBV7-9, the J call TRBJ2-7; perhaps D is TRBD1 or TRBD2 (5 bases each). Trimming stripped 6 bases from V and 6 bases from J, with 12 bases between. Germline CDR1 SEHNR, CDR2 FQNEAQ (reference sequence). There are 12 residues in the CDR3. The DNA for the CDR3 is TGTGCCAGCAGTGATCTTGGGACCGAGCAGTACTTC. As protein: CASSDLGTEQYF.

The rearrangement joins TRBV15 to TRBJ2-1; D is ambiguous. Trimming cost V 5 bases and J 5 bases, with 10 bases left between them. The V gene's germline CDR1 is LNHNV and CDR2 YYDKDF (reference sequence). The CDR3 is 13 residues long. The CDR3, as DNA: TGTGCCACCAGCCTCAAGAATCACAATGAGCAGTTCTTC. This translates into CATSLKNHNEQFF.

V and J are TRBV7-9 and TRBJ2-3; 11 bases are shared with TRBD2. CDR3 size: 17 residues. The J segment lost 11 bases and the V segment lost 8 bases, leaving 21 bases of the junction unmatched. Germline V gene lookup returns CDR1 SEHNR and CDR2 FQNEAQ (reference sequence). CDR3 amino acids: CASYPSRRLAGRLRQYF. CDR3 DNA: TGTGCCAGCTACCCTTCGAGGAGACTAGCGGGAAGGTTAAGGCAGTATTTT. Full variable domain (missing parts from reference TRBV7-9 and TRBJ2-3): DTGVSQNPRHKITKRGQNVTFRCDPISEHNRLYWYRQTLGQGPEFLTYFQNEAQLEKSRLLSDRFSAERPKGSFSTLEIQRTEQGDSAMYLCASYPSRRLAGRLRQYFGPGTRLTVL.

The chain carries TRBV6-5 and TRBJ2-7; 8 bases are a match to TRBD2. The CDR3 is made up of 14 amino acids. The germline gives CDR1 MNHEY, CDR2 SVGAGI. V lost 5 bases to trimming and J lost 3 bases; unmatched junction nucleotides: 6. The CDR3 DNA reads as TGTGCCAGCAGTACCCGGACTAGCCTCTACGAGCAGTACTTC. The encoded protein is CASSTRTSLYEQYF.

The chain carries TRBV6-1 and TRBJ2-5; 10 bases map to TRBD1. The CDR3 consists of 14 residues. Trimming removed 8 bases from V and 5 bases from J; junction bases left unmatched: 8. Germline CDR1 reads MNHNS; CDR2 reads SASEGT. DNA for the CDR3: TGTGCCAGCCCTGGACAGGGGGGATGGGAGACCCAGTACTTC. It yields the protein CASPGQGGWETQYF.

V is TRBV5-5 and J is TRBJ1-5; maybe TRBD1 (6 bases). With 3 bases removed from V and 0 bases from J, the gap between germline ends came to 13 bases. CDR1 and CDR2 from the germline V gene are SGHKS and YYEKEE (reference sequence). The CDR3 sequence is 16 residues long. CDR3 DNA: TGTGCCAGCAGCTCAGGGACAAGGGATAGCAATCAGCCCCAGCATTTT. It is translated as CASSSGTRDSNQPQHF.

The chain is built from TRBV14 and TRBJ2-3; no clear D. The CDR3 length is 18 residues. Per the germline V gene, CDR1 is SGHDN and CDR2 is FVKESK. Trimming took off 3 bases at V and 4 bases at J, with 23 bases between the two ends. The CDR3 coding sequence is TGTGCCAGCAGCCAGCCTCAGGCCTCATCTTTGGACGCAGATACGCAGTATTTT. Encoded protein: CASSQPQASSLDADTQYF.

The genes are TRBV14 and TRBJ2-1; D call uncertain. Germline V gene sequence: CDR1 SGHDN, CDR2 FVKESK. V was trimmed by 2 bases and J by 1 base, leaving 9 bases between them. The CDR3 runs to 15 residues. The CDR3 here is CASSQMPQSYNEQFF. Here the CDR3 DNA reads TGTGCCAGCAGCCAAATGCCGCAGTCCTACAATGAGCAGTTCTTC.

CDR3 sequence: CASSLTAAGRNTGELFF. Written as DNA, the CDR3 is TGTGCCAGCAGCTTAACGGCAGCGGGCCGGAACACCGGGGAGCTGTTTTTT. This chain uses TRBV7-3 with TRBJ2-2; weak D call: TRBD2 (6 bases). The V and J ends lost 0 bases and 1 base respectively, with 12 bases between them. Germline CDR1 and CDR2: SGHTA and FQGTGA. This CDR3 comprises 17 residues.

This clone is judged medium-sized. This chain connects TRBV7-9 to TRBJ1-3; D remains ambiguous. The germline gives CDR1 SEHNR, CDR2 FQNEAQ (reference sequence). The germline V and J ends were trimmed by 7 bases and 0 bases, with 16 bases remaining between them. CDR3 length equals 16 residues. This CDR3 reads CASTTPTSDSGNTIYF. In DNA, the CDR3 is TGTGCCAGCACCACCCCCACGTCAGACTCTGGAAACACCATATATTTT.

The chain couples TRBV5-1 to TRBJ2-1; TRBD2 matches 11 bases. The CDR3 totals 15 residues. Germline loops: CDR1 SGHRS, CDR2 YFSETQ. Trimming took 4 bases from V and 10 from J; bases not matched to a gene: 10. The CDR3 spells CASSILAGATGEQFF. The CDR3 DNA is TGCGCCAGCAGCATACTAGCGGGGGCCACGGGCGAGCAGTTCTTC.

This sequence joins TRBV7-8 and TRBJ2-5, with 10 bases matching TRBD2. Germline V gene lookup returns CDR1 SGHVS and CDR2 FQNEAQ. V lost 4 bases, J lost 5 bases, and 16 bases stayed unmatched. The CDR3 totals 18 residues. The CDR3, as DNA: TGTGCCAGCAGCTCAAGCGTCGGACTAGCGGAGTATAGCGAGACCCAGTACTTC. Translation: CASSSSVGLAEYSETQYF.

The CDR3 DNA sequence: TGTGCCAGTAGGCCCGAGTTGACCGGGGAGCTGTTTTTT. It codes for CASRPELTGELFF. V gene TRBV19 combines with J gene TRBJ2-2, with unresolved D. The CDR3 has 13 residues. The germline V and J ends were trimmed by 6 bases and 5 bases, with 10 bases remaining between them. CDR1 is LNHDA, CDR2 SQIVND, per germline (reference sequence).

The chain employs TRBV11-3 and TRBJ2-3, with D maybe TRBD2 (6 bases). The CDR3 runs to 14 residues. The V gene's germline CDR1 is SGHNT and CDR2 YENEEA. The V gene lost 5 bases and the J gene lost 6 bases, with 15 bases spanning the gap. CDR3 coding DNA: TGTGCCAGCAGCCCGCGGAGTGGGGGGGATACGCAGTATTTT. It encodes CASSPRSGGDTQYF.

The chain has TRBV5-4 and TRBJ2-1, with 7 bases lining up with TRBD2. Per germline, CDR1 SGHNT and CDR2 YYREEE (reference sequence). This CDR3 is 13 amino acids long. Unmatched junction bases numbered 12, after V lost 9 bases and J lost 9 bases. The CDR3 DNA sequence: TGTGCCATCCATCCGGGACTAAACGGTGAGCAGTTCTTC. It encodes CAIHPGLNGEQFF.

This clone was observed once. The chain couples TRBV18 to TRBJ2-3; a possible D gene is TRBD1 (5 bases). With 6 bases removed from V and 6 bases from J, the gap between germline ends came to 10 bases. The germline gives CDR1 KGHSH, CDR2 LQKENI. The CDR3 loop spans 12 amino acids. In nucleotides, the CDR3 is TGTGCCAGCTCCATGTCAGGGGATACGCAGTATTTT. Residues: CASSMSGDTQYF. The variable domain in full, completed from reference TRBV18 and TRBJ2-3, reads NAGVMQNPRHLVRRRGQEARLRCSPMKGHSHVYWYRQLPEEGLKFMVYLQKENIIDESGMPKERFSAEFPKEGPSILRIQQVVRGDSAAYFCASSMSGDTQYFGPGTRLTVL.